This T cell receptor (beta chain) was sequenced for a study of regulatory T cells in long-lasting Graves disease. Across the whole study: Newly diagnosed Graves' patients had taken antithyroid drugs under 3 months. Study outcomes and limitations: Whereas new patients shared 966 public clonotypes, persistent patients shared more, at about 2,700. Persistent cases favored TRBV28, TRBJ1-2 and TRBJ2-5. Lower TCR diversity characterized persistent Graves' patients relative to newly diagnosed patients.

In its sample, this clonotype was seen many times. Its specificity is unknown. Construction of the TCR beta libraries employed iRepertoire HTBI primers in conjunction with Arm-PCR of CDR3 regions. One entry per CDR3 protein, called by TCRdb with MiXCR from the multiplex PCR reads. The table records more than 300,000 distinct CDR3 sequences, about an eighth of them present only once. V shed 5 bases and J 1 base; nucleotides not matched to a gene: 3. Germline CDR1 reads SNHLY; CDR2 reads FYNNEI. This CDR3 is 14 amino acids long. Regarding time point: newly diagnosed GD, antithyroid drugs for less than 3 months. RNA isolated from PBMCs was used to make the TCR library. In addition, the sample was reused for a study of T cells in Graves' hyperthyroidism and ophthalmopathy.

This clonotype was obtained from a young woman with Graves disease. The rearrangement links TRBV2 to TRBJ2-3, with TRBD1 matching 7 bases. The material sequenced was peripheral blood mononuclear cells (PBMCs), taken at new diagnosis, from a patient treated with antithyroid drugs. The chain's CDR3 is CASSLGQRTDTQYF. DNA of the CDR3: TGTGCCAGCAGTCTGGGACAGCGCACAGATACGCAGTATTTT.